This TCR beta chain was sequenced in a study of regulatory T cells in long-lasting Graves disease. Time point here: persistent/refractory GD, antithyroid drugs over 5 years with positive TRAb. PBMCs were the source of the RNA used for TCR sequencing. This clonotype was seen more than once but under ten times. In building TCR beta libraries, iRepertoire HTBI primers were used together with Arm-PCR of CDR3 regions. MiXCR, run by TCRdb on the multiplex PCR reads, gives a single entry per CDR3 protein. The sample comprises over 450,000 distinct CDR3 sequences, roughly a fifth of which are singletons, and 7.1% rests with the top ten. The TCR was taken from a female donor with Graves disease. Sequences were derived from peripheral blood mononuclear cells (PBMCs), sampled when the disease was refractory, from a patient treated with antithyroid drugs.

CDR3 sequence (DNA): TGTGCCAGCAGCCGTCAGGGCGAGGGGAACACTGAAGCTTTCTTT. This sequence encodes CASSRQGEGNTEAFF. The chain employs TRBV3-1 and TRBJ1-1; perhaps TRBD1 as D (5 bases). Trimming pared 4 bases from V and 1 base from J, leaving 13 bases between. Germline V CDR1 and CDR2: LGHDT, YNNKEL (reference sequence). The CDR3 is made up of 15 amino acids.